This T cell receptor (beta chain) was recorded in a study of CD8 T cells in Susac syndrome. Study-wide results and caveats: The authors acknowledged that the study's TCR sequencing and HLA analysis involved relatively few individuals.

Looked up from germline, CDR1 is SEHNR and CDR2 is FQNEAQ (reference sequence). Trimming removed 5 bases from V and 2 bases from J, with 15 bases in between. The CDR3 consists of 15 residues. When the RNA was reverse transcribed, random hexamers were used with an input of about 0.5 to 1 ug. A multiplex approach, immunoSEQ multiplex PCR, amplified TCR beta CDR3 across 54 Vbeta and 13 Jbeta. MiXCR, run by TCRdb on the immunoSEQ multiplex PCR reads, gives a single entry per CDR3 protein. The sample lists some 260,000 distinct CDR3 sequences; approximately 81% were seen once. This clonotype was observed a single time. Its specificity is not known. Sequencing of TCR beta drew on CD8+ and CD4+ T cells from blood.

This clonotype was sampled from a human donor with multiple sclerosis. The source material was CD8+ T cells from PBMCs. The rearrangement uses TRBV7-9 and TRBJ2-5; D may be TRBD2 (6 bases). CDR3 loop: CASSLREEAQETQYF. The CDR3 coding sequence is TGTGCCAGCAGCCTTAGGGAGGAGGCACAAGAGACCCAGTACTTC.